The 4 T cell receptor beta chains below come from one sample, sequenced in a study of regulatory T cells in long-lasting Graves disease. The authors built TCR beta libraries using iRepertoire HTBI primers and Arm-PCR of CDR3 regions. TCRdb reprocessed the multiplex PCR reads via MiXCR and lists one record per CDR3 protein. The profile shows hundreds of thousands of distinct CDR3 sequences, approximately 16% of them singletons. As for time point: newly diagnosed GD, antithyroid drugs for less than 3 months. PBMC RNA served as the TCR library source. This sample was also put to use in a study of T cells in Graves' hyperthyroidism and ophthalmopathy.

Sequencing used peripheral blood mononuclear cells (PBMCs), obtained at new diagnosis, from a patient treated with antithyroid drugs. The source is a woman aged 35-60 years with Graves disease.

The chain carries TRBV30 and TRBJ2-3, with D maybe TRBD1 (5 bases). The J call is in doubt because the DNA end fits TRBJ1-5 better. The CDR3 has 13 residues. The germline V gene encodes CDR1 GTSNPN and CDR2 SVGIG (reference sequence). CDR3 sequence (DNA): TGTGCCTGGAGTGTGATAGGGGCAGATACGCAGCATTTT. Its protein is CAWSVIGADTQHF.

This sequence joins TRBV27 and TRBJ1-5; D unclear. V gave up 2 bases and J gave up 2 bases, with 7 bases separating them. The CDR3 runs 14 residues. Germline-derived CDR1 and CDR2 are MNHEY and SMNVEV (reference sequence). This CDR3 is CASSLNGGNQPQHF. In nucleotides, the CDR3 is TGTGCCAGCAGTTTAAACGGGGGCAATCAGCCCCAGCATTTT.

On this clonotype itself: This could be a read error, since a much larger clone is one nucleotide away. The gene calls are TRBV6-1 and TRBJ1-1; D remains unclear. This CDR3 contains 13 residues. The germline V gene has CDR1 MNHNS and CDR2 SASEGT. Between the trimmed V and J ends, which lost 8 bases and 2 bases, there was a span of 12 bases. The CDR3 region has the DNA TGTGCCAGCCCGTCACAGCCAAACACTGAAGCTTTCTTT. It yields the protein CASPSQPNTEAFF.

The chain is built from TRBV6-1 and TRBJ2-7; TRBD2 might be the D (6 bases). The CDR3 covers 14 residues. Trimming removed 7 bases from V and 3 bases from J, with 16 bases in between. Germline CDR1 and CDR2: MNHNS and SASEGT. CDR3 amino acids: CASTQGGLLYEQYF. CDR3 coding DNA: TGTGCCAGCACCCAAGGAGGACTACTCTACGAGCAGTACTTC.